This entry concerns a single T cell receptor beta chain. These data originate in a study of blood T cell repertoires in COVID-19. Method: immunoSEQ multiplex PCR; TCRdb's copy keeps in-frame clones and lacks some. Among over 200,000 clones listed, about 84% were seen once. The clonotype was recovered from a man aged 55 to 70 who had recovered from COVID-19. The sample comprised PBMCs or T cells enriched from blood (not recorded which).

The chain's CDR3 is CASIPGLINTGELFF. The CDR3 DNA is TGTGCCAGCATCCCGGGACTCATTAACACCGGGGAGCTGTTTTTT. The chain uses TRBV6-2 or TRBV6-3 and TRBJ2-2, with D perhaps TRBD2 (6 bases). V gave up 7 bases and J gave up 2 bases, with 14 bases separating them. CDR3 length: 15 residues. CDR1 MNHEY and CDR2 SVGEGT come from the germline V gene.